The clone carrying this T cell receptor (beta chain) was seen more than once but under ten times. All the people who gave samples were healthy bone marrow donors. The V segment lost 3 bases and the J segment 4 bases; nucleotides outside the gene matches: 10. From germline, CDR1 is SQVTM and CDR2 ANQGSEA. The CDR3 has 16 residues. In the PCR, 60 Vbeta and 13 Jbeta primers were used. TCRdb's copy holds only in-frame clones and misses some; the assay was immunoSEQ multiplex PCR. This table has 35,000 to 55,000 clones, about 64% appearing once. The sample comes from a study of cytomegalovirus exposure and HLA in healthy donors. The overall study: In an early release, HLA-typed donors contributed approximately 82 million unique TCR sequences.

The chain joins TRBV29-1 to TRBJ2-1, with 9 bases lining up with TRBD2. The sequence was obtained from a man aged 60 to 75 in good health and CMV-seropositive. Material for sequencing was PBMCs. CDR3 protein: CSVEVAGGPRYNEQFF. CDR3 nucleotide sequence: TGCAGCGTTGAGGTGGCGGGAGGGCCTCGGTACAATGAGCAGTTCTTC.